The 25 T cell receptor beta chains in this list originate from one sample, sequenced in a study of blood T cells in healthy people across ages. Together with a sample-barcoded 5' primer, a J-beta primer mix was included in a second PCR lasting about 7 to 12 cycles. TCRdb processed the 5' RACE reads anew with MiXCR; each CDR3 protein has one entry. Of 800,000 or so distinct CDR3 sequences in the sample, roughly 25% are singletons; the top ten hold approximately 3.7%. These same data were also listed under a study on T cells of mothers and their children.

Sequencing was done on a sample of blood. The source of these receptors is a boy aged 5-17 years in good health.

This chain links TRBV3-1 with TRBJ1-2; tentative D call: TRBD1 (5 bases). The length of the CDR3 is 16 residues. Germline V gives CDR1 LGHDT, CDR2 YNNKEL (reference sequence). Trimming removed 2 bases at V and 5 bases at J, with 18 bases between. CDR3 protein: CASSQRGGGLAYGYTF. DNA for the CDR3: TGTGCCAGCAGCCAACGCGGCGGGGGATTGGCATATGGCTACACCTTC.

The rearrangement joins TRBV6-5 to TRBJ2-7, with 10 bases fitting TRBD2. CDR3 length equals 19 residues. Trimming cost V 0 bases and J 3 bases; bases outside gene matches: 14. Germline-derived CDR1 and CDR2 are MNHEY and SVGAGI. CDR3 loop: CASSYSIVASGSEHYEQYF. The CDR3 DNA reads as TGTGCCAGCAGTTACTCGATTGTGGCTAGCGGGAGCGAACACTACGAGCAGTACTTC.

This chain connects TRBV5-1 to TRBJ2-5, with 7 bases lining up with TRBD1. The CDR3 runs 15 residues. J was trimmed by 1 base and V by 2 bases; bases with no gene match: 5. Germline lookup yields CDR1 SGHRS and CDR2 YFSETQ. The CDR3 DNA is TGCGCCAGCAGCTTACAAGGGGGCAGCCAAGAGACCCAGTACTTC. Translating it yields CASSLQGGSQETQYF.

This CDR3 reads CASSLSFAGSYEQYF. The CDR3 DNA follows: TGTGCCAGCAGCTTATCTTTCGCGGGCTCCTACGAGCAGTACTTC. The chain employs TRBV7-2 and TRBJ2-7; the D gene is possibly TRBD2 (5 bases). This CDR3 region has 15 residues. The V and J ends lost 2 bases and 0 bases respectively, with 11 bases between them. Germline CDR1 is SGHTA and CDR2 is FQGNSA.

The V and J genes are TRBV12-3 or TRBV12-4 and TRBJ2-5; no reliable D call. Trimming stripped 5 bases from V and 5 bases from J, with 12 bases between. The CDR3 is 13 amino acids. The CDR3 nucleotides are TGTGCCAGCAGTACCGACATAAAGGAGACCCAGTACTTC. This gives the protein CASSTDIKETQYF.

This clonotype was picked up a small number of times. The chain uses TRBV15 and TRBJ2-1, with 8 bases fitting TRBD1. Germline V gives CDR1 LNHNV, CDR2 YYDKDF (reference sequence). V lost 3 bases to trimming and J lost 5 bases; unmatched junction nucleotides: 12. The CDR3 consists of 17 residues. CDR3 region: CATSSGQGSLGDNEQFF. The CDR3 region has the DNA TGTGCCACCAGCAGCGGACAGGGAAGTTTGGGAGACAATGAGCAGTTCTTC. Using reference TRBV15 and TRBJ2-1 for the parts outside the CDR3, the full variable domain is DAMVIQNPRYQVTQFGKPVTLSCSQTLNHNVMYWYQQKSSQAPKLLFHYYDKDFNNEADTPDNFQSRRPNTSFCFLDIRSPGLGDTAMYLCATSSGQGSLGDNEQFFGPGTRLTVL.

V and J are TRBV3-1 and TRBJ2-7; possible D gene TRBD1, 9 bases. V shed 5 bases and J shed 1 base, with 18 bases lying between them. The length of the CDR3 is 16 residues. Germline CDR1 and CDR2: LGHDT and YNNKEL (reference sequence). The CDR3 DNA sequence: TGTGCCAGCAGCGACGGGAGGGGACAGGGTTCCTACGAGCAGTACTTC. Amino acid sequence: CASSDGRGQGSYEQYF.

The V gene is TRBV7-9, the J gene TRBJ1-2; D unclear. Germline CDR1 is SEHNR and CDR2 is FQNEAQ (reference sequence). The CDR3 is 14 residues long. Trimming stripped 2 bases from V and 7 bases from J, with 14 bases between. The CDR3 nucleotides are TGTGCCAGCAGCTTACCTCCCGGGATGGGTGGCTACACCTTC. It translates to CASSLPPGMGGYTF.

This clonotype was counted only a few times. This chain links TRBV5-1 with TRBJ2-7; 11 nucleotides align to TRBD2. J lost 3 bases, V lost 4 bases, and 6 bases had no gene match. CDR3 length: 15 residues. Germline V gene sequence: CDR1 SGHRS, CDR2 YFSETQ. CDR3 amino acids: CASSLAGGYIYEQYF. CDR3 nucleotides: TGCGCCAGCAGCCTAGCGGGGGGCTACATCTACGAGCAGTACTTC.

This chain connects TRBV6-5 to TRBJ2-3, with 8 bases aligning to TRBD2. V trimming: 6 bases; J trimming: 5 bases; junction bases outside the gene matches: 7. Germline values: CDR1 MNHEY, CDR2 SVGAGI. The CDR3 is 14 residues long. The CDR3 sequence: CASSPRGGGDTQYF. In DNA form, the CDR3 reads TGTGCCAGCAGCCCCCGGGGGGGTGGAGATACGCAGTATTTT.

This chain joins TRBV6-5 and TRBJ1-4; D is uncertain. CDR3 size: 15 residues. Germline V gene data show CDR1 as MNHEY and CDR2 as SVGAGI. V was pared by 0 bases and J by 5 bases, with 10 bases between. The CDR3 here is CASSYSRVLNEKLFF. The CDR3 bases are TGTGCCAGCAGTTACTCGAGGGTTCTAAATGAAAAACTGTTTTTT.

The chain links TRBV9 to TRBJ1-1; D gene uncertain. This CDR3 is built from 15 residues. V was pared by 0 bases and J by 1 base, with 10 bases between. CDR1 and CDR2 from the germline V gene are SGDLS and YYNGEE. CDR3 nucleotides: TGTGCCAGCAGCGTAGTTGAAGGGAGGAACACTGAAGCTTTCTTT. Its protein product is CASSVVEGRNTEAFF.

This clonotype appeared a single time. A read error may be the cause here, since a much bigger clone is one base away. V usage is TRBV7-2 and J usage is TRBJ2-5; D is perhaps TRBD1 (7 bases). Per germline, CDR1 SGHTA and CDR2 FQGNSA. The CDR3 runs to 11 residues. V was shortened by 1 base and J by 13 bases, with 10 bases between the two germline ends. CDR3 sequence (DNA): TGTGCCAGCAGCTTAGGACAGGGACTGTACTTC. Protein: CASSLGQGLYF.

The chain uses TRBV27 and TRBJ2-1, with TRBD2 matching over 7 bases. V dropped 3 bases and J dropped 3; count of bases not matched to a gene: 5. CDR3 length equals 15 residues. The V gene's germline CDR1 is MNHEY and CDR2 SMNVEV (reference sequence). CDR3 protein: CASSLWASGYNEQFF. The CDR3 DNA sequence: TGTGCCAGCAGTTTGTGGGCTAGCGGCTACAATGAGCAGTTCTTC.

This clonotype has a handful of counts. The chain employs TRBV15 and TRBJ1-4; unclear D gene. CDR1 and CDR2 (germline): LNHNV, YYDKDF (reference sequence). V was cut by 4 bases and J by 0 bases, with 9 bases left in between. CDR3 length: 15 residues. In DNA, the CDR3 is TGTGCCACCAGCAATGGCTGGACAACTAATGAAAAACTGTTTTTT. It encodes CATSNGWTTNEKLFF.

A few counts support this clonotype. J is TRBJ2-1 and V is TRBV20-1, with D possibly TRBD2 on 5 matching bases. The V end was cut by 6 bases, the J end by 1 base, with 16 bases between. This CDR3 comprises 15 residues. Germline V CDR1 and CDR2: DFQATT, SNEGSKA (reference sequence). The CDR3 sequence: CSARSRARSYNEQFF. Written as DNA, the CDR3 is TGCAGTGCCAGGTCGAGGGCGCGATCCTACAATGAGCAGTTCTTC.

A few counts support this clonotype. The chain is built from TRBV7-2 and TRBJ1-1; no reliable D call. The CDR3 runs to 15 residues. Germline V gene lookup returns CDR1 SGHTA and CDR2 FQGNSA. V lost 6 bases to trimming and J lost 13 bases, with 27 bases between them. CDR3: CASRTRPDEFGRNFF. The CDR3 DNA sequence: TGTGCCAGCAGGACCCGACCCGACGAGTTTGGAAGAAATTTCTTT.

This clonotype came up a few times. The V call is TRBV5-1, the J call TRBJ2-7, with D possibly called TRBD1 or TRBD2 (5 bases each). In germline, CDR1 is SGHRS, CDR2 YFSETQ. The CDR3 runs to 15 residues. V dropped 4 bases and J dropped 0 bases, with 14 bases sitting between them. CDR3 sequence: CASSRDLDSSYEQYF. CDR3 bases: TGCGCCAGCAGCCGGGACCTCGACAGCTCCTACGAGCAGTACTTC.

This rearrangement joins TRBV6-6 to TRBJ2-5; TRBD1 aligns across 7 bases. Judging by the DNA end, TRBJ2-7 fits better; the J call may be wrong. The CDR3 length is 13 residues. The germline gives CDR1 MNHNY, CDR2 SVGAGI (reference sequence). The CDR3 region has the DNA TGTGCCAGCAGCCCCCAGGGGGATGGCGAGCAGTACTTC. Protein: CASSPQGDGEQYF.

The chain employs TRBV2 and TRBJ2-7; D ambiguous. V was clipped by 0 bases and J by 12 bases, with 15 bases between them. Germline loops: CDR1 SNHLY, CDR2 FYNNEI. There are 13 residues in the CDR3. The CDR3: CASSEALKGFGYF. DNA of the CDR3: TGTGCCAGCAGTGAAGCGTTAAAAGGTTTCGGGTACTTC.

This clonotype showed up just a few times. The rearrangement uses TRBV20-1 and TRBJ1-2; TRBD1 aligns across 12 bases. The CDR3 is made up of 18 amino acids. Germline trimming cut 0 bases from V and 3 bases from J; bases unmatched to any gene: 11. Germline CDR1 DFQATT, CDR2 SNEGSKA (reference sequence). The CDR3 sequence: CSARDLILGTGGYYGYTF. For the CDR3, the DNA is TGCAGTGCTAGAGATCTTATTTTGGGGACAGGGGGCTACTATGGCTACACCTTC.

The chain carries TRBV29-1 and TRBJ2-1, with TRBD2 identical over 10 bases. Germline loops: CDR1 SQVTM, CDR2 ANQGSEA. V lost 7 bases and J lost 5; bases outside the gene matches: 11. The CDR3 totals 15 residues. CDR3 in amino acids: CSARKREGLHNEQFF. Here the CDR3 DNA reads TGCAGCGCAAGAAAGCGGGAGGGCCTCCACAATGAGCAGTTCTTC.

The chain links TRBV4-3 to TRBJ2-3; 9 bases agree with TRBD2. CDR1 is LGHNA and CDR2 is YSLEER in the germline V gene. The CDR3 loop spans 16 amino acids. V lost 1 base to trimming and J lost 1 base; unmatched junction nucleotides: 3. In nucleotides, the CDR3 is TGCGCCAGCAGCCAAGTAGCTAGCGGGGGCACAGATACGCAGTATTTT. This codes for CASSQVASGGTDTQYF.

As for this clonotype: The junction does not match germline at one end; this may be a read error. The chain links TRBV4-1 to TRBJ2-7, with TRBD2 identical over 11 bases. CDR1 and CDR2 from the germline V gene are MGHRA and YSYEKL. CDR3 length: 16 amino acids. The CDR3 reads CASSQAPGLAGYGQYF. Here the CDR3 DNA reads TGCGCCAGCAGCCAAGCACCTGGACTAGCGGGCTACGGGCAGTACTTC.

The table lists this clonotype with a few counts. The J gene is TRBJ1-2, the V gene TRBV7-9, with 8 positions matching TRBD1. CDR3 size: 16 residues. The V segment lost 5 bases and the J segment 0 bases; nucleotides outside the gene matches: 8. Looked up from germline, CDR1 is SEHNR and CDR2 is FQNEAQ (reference sequence). The CDR3 is CASSIRTGMTNYGYTF. As DNA, the CDR3 is TGTGCCAGCAGCATCAGGACAGGGATGACTAACTATGGCTACACCTTC.